Below, 8 T cell receptor beta chains from the same sample are listed, as sequenced in a study of beta chain features in type 1 diabetes. The authors reverse transcribed all of the isolated RNA, so sequencing captured expressed TCRB transcripts. Repertoires were generated with immunoSEQ multiplex PCR, while TCRdb's copy carries only in-frame clones and drops some. Of more than 140,000 clones in the sample, roughly 9.7% were seen once. The sequencing input was central memory CD4+ T cells from blood. The receptor set was obtained from a woman in her thirties or forties in good health.

The chain uses TRBV4-3 and TRBJ2-1; 8 positions agree with TRBD2. The CDR3 length is 14 residues. CDR1 LGHNA and CDR2 YSLEER come from the germline V gene. Trimming at V came to 0 bases and at J to 6 bases, leaving 1 base not matched to a gene. CDR3 protein: CASSQERGGNEQFF. CDR3 coding DNA: TGCGCCAGCAGCCAAGAACGGGGGGGCAATGAGCAGTTCTTC.

There are many counts of this clone. This chain joins TRBV6-5 and TRBJ2-5; D is unresolved. V dropped 7 bases and J dropped 5 bases, with 8 bases sitting between them. The CDR3 runs to 11 residues. The germline V gene has CDR1 MNHEY and CDR2 SVGAGI. The CDR3 bases are TGTGCCAGCATGGCTTTGGAGACCCAGTACTTC. Encoded protein: CASMALETQYF.

This sequence joins TRBV19 and TRBJ1-2; D not resolved. The V and J ends lost 7 bases and 3 bases respectively, with 12 bases between them. Germline CDR1 reads LNHDA; CDR2 reads SQIVND (reference sequence). CDR3 length: 13 amino acids. The CDR3 nucleotides read TGTGCCAGTACCTCCACGGTTGACTATGGCTACACCTTC. This sequence encodes CASTSTVDYGYTF.

The rearrangement joins TRBV2 to TRBJ1-5; D not resolved. Germline V gene lookup returns CDR1 SNHLY and CDR2 FYNNEI. The V end lost 4 bases, the J end lost 7 bases, and 11 bases lay between the germline ends. This CDR3 has 13 residues. CDR3 bases: TGTGCCAGCAGTGTGTACATCGGGCAGCCCCAGCATTTT. Translating gives CASSVYIGQPQHF.

The table lists this clone with a few counts. This rearrangement joins TRBV10-3 to TRBJ2-1; the D is unclear. The V end was cut by 2 bases, the J end by 1 base, with 9 bases between. The germline gives CDR1 ENHRY, CDR2 SYGVKD. This CDR3 contains 15 residues. CDR3 DNA: TGTGCCATCAGTGAGACTGTTGAATCCTACAATGAGCAGTTCTTC. Translated: CAISETVESYNEQFF.

This clone was found a few times. This rearrangement joins TRBV5-6 to TRBJ1-4; TRBD1 might be the D (5 bases). The germline gives CDR1 SGHDT, CDR2 YYEEEE. Trimming removed 1 base at V and 4 bases at J, with 14 bases between. This CDR3 has 16 amino acids. The chain's CDR3 is CASSLLQGGNNEKLFF. The CDR3 coding sequence is TGTGCCAGCAGCTTGTTGCAGGGCGGGAATAATGAAAAACTGTTTTTT.

The rearrangement uses TRBV2 and TRBJ1-2, with TRBD1 as a possible D gene (6 bases). This CDR3 has 17 residues. V shed 0 bases and J shed 2 bases, with 16 bases lying between them. Germline assignment: CDR1 SNHLY and CDR2 FYNNEI. CDR3 protein: CASSEAPGTRGNYGYTF. The CDR3 DNA reads as TGTGCCAGCAGTGAAGCTCCAGGGACACGAGGGAACTATGGCTACACCTTC.

The sample holds one count of this clone. This sequence joins TRBV7-2 and TRBJ2-2; TRBD2 is a possible D gene (6 bases). The CDR3 is made up of 15 amino acids. CDR1 and CDR2 from the germline V gene are SGHTA and FQGNSA. V lost 4 bases to trimming and J lost 5 bases, with 14 bases between them. As DNA, the CDR3 is TGTGCCAGCAGCTCCACCGGGGGTGGGACCGGGGAGCTGTTTTTT. It codes for CASSSTGGGTGELFF.